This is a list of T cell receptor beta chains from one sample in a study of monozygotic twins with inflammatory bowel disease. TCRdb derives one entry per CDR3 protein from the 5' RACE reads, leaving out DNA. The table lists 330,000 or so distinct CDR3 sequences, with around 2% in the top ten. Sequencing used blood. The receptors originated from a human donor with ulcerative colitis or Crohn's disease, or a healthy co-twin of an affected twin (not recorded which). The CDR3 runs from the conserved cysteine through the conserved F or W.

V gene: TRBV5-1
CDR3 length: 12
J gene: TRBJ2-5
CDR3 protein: CASSLWQETQYF

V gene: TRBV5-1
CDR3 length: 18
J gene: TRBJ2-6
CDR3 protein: CASSPRDRDYSGANVLTF

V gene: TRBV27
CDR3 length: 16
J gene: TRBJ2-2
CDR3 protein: CASSAGTGSLAGELFF

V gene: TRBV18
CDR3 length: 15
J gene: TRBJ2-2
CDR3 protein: CASSLRGANTGELFF

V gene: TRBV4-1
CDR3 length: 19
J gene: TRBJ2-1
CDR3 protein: CASSQTFNPSGTARNEQFF

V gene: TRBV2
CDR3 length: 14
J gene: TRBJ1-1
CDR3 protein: CASSGPTPNTEAFF

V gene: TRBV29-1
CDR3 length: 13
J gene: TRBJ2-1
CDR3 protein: CSVARGGSNEQFF

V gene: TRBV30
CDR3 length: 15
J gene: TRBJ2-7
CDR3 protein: CAWTRTRDSYSEQYF

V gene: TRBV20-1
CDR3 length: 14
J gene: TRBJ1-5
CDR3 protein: CSALQRQRNQPQHF

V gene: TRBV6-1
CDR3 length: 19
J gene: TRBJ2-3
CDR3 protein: CASSEGGGGWPTGTDTQYF

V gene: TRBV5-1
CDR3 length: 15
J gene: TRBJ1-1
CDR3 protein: CASSWLDRDGSEAFF

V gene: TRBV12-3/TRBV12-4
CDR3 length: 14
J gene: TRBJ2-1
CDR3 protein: CATGAGTDFNEQFF

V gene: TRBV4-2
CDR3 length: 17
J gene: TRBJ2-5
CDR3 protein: CASSQGLSSGIQETQYF

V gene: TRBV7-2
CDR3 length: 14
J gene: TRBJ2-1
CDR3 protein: CASSPPPINNEQFF

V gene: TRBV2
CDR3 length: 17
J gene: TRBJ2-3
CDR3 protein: CASRTPSGGKGTDTQYF

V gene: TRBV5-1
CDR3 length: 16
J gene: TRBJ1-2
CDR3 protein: CASSAQTGEAVYGYTF